What follows are 27 T cell receptor beta chains derived from one specimen sequenced in a study of blood T cells in healthy people across ages. Combining a sample-barcoded 5' primer with a J-beta primer mix, a second PCR ran for about 6 to 12 cycles. TCRdb reprocessed the 5' RACE reads via MiXCR and lists one record per CDR3 protein. The table lists just over 800,000 distinct CDR3 sequences, approximately 65% of them singletons. The specimen sequenced was blood. Receptors originate from a man aged 25-40 years in good health.

The rearrangement links TRBV7-9 to TRBJ2-1; D gene ambiguous. V was pared by 2 bases and J by 4 bases, with 9 bases between. CDR3 length: 14 residues. CDR1 SEHNR and CDR2 FQNEAQ come from the germline V gene (reference sequence). CDR3 residues: CASSLTNTYNEQFF. The CDR3 DNA is TGTGCCAGCAGCTTAACGAACACTTACAATGAGCAGTTCTTC.

The V and J genes are TRBV6-2 or TRBV6-3 and TRBJ1-1; tentatively, D is TRBD1 (6 bases). The CDR3 extends over 15 amino acids. V was pared by 4 bases and J by 5 bases, with 17 bases between. Germline V CDR1 and CDR2: MNHEY, SVGEGT. The CDR3 region is CASSSKTGRVTEAFF. CDR3 bases: TGTGCCAGCAGTTCTAAAACAGGGAGAGTTACTGAAGCTTTCTTT.

This clonotype has a handful of counts. The chain combines TRBV4-1 with TRBJ1-6; tentative D call: TRBD1 (6 bases). The V end was cut by 2 bases, the J end by 5 bases, with 13 bases between. Germline values: CDR1 MGHRA, CDR2 YSYEKL. This CDR3 has 16 residues. This chain's CDR3 is CASSQSWRQDNSPLHF. CDR3 in DNA: TGCGCCAGCAGCCAAAGCTGGAGACAGGATAATTCACCCCTCCACTTT.

The chain uses TRBV9 and TRBJ2-1; maybe TRBD2 (7 bases). Germline lookup yields CDR1 SGDLS and CDR2 YYNGEE. Trimming removed 0 bases from V and 0 bases from J, with 10 bases in between. The CDR3 consists of 16 residues. CDR3 bases: TGTGCCAGCAGCGTAGTGGGGGGGCCCTCCTACAATGAGCAGTTCTTC. Protein sequence: CASSVVGGPSYNEQFF. Looking up the rest from reference TRBV9 and TRBJ2-1 gives the full variable domain: DSGVTQTPKHLITATGQRVTLRCSPRSGDLSVYWYQQSLDQGLQFLIQYYNGEERAKGNILERFSAQQFPDLHSELNLSSLELGDSALYFCASSVVGGPSYNEQFFGPGTRLTVL.

The V call is TRBV27, the J call TRBJ2-1, with D perhaps matching TRBD1 (6 bases). Germline V lookup: CDR1 MNHEY, CDR2 SMNVEV (reference sequence). The CDR3 has 15 residues. V was clipped by 9 bases and J by 0 bases, with 15 bases between them. For the CDR3, the DNA is TGTGCCAGTAGGCCTTGGGACAACTCCTACAATGAGCAGTTCTTC. The encoded protein is CASRPWDNSYNEQFF.

V gene TRBV20-1 combines with J gene TRBJ2-1; D unclear. The CDR3 consists of 11 residues. Germline V lookup: CDR1 DFQATT, CDR2 SNEGSKA (reference sequence). Trimming took off 5 bases at V and 6 bases at J, with 8 bases between the two ends. As DNA, the CDR3 is TGCAGTGCTTCCTCAGCCAATGAGCAGTTCTTC. Translated: CSASSANEQFF.

This chain uses TRBV20-1 with TRBJ2-1; 8 bases line up with TRBD1. Germline V CDR1 and CDR2: DFQATT, SNEGSKA (reference sequence). The CDR3 length is 14 residues. Unmatched junction bases numbered 6, after V lost 2 bases and J lost 6 bases. The CDR3 bases are TGCAGTGCTAGATCGGGGCAGGGGGCCAATGAGCAGTTCTTC. Protein sequence: CSARSGQGANEQFF.

This clonotype was found a few times. This chain connects TRBV11-2 to TRBJ2-1; maybe TRBD1 (6 bases). The CDR3 covers 13 residues. V lost 6 bases and J lost 5, with 11 bases in between. The V gene's germline CDR1 is SGHAT and CDR2 FQNNGV. The CDR3 spells CASSLGAHNEQFF. The DNA for the CDR3 is TGTGCCAGCAGTTTGGGGGCTCACAATGAGCAGTTCTTC.

This clonotype was detected ten times or more. This chain uses TRBV28 with TRBJ2-7; 7 bases fit TRBD1. V shed 6 bases and J 4 bases; nucleotides not matched to a gene: 9. This CDR3 spans 14 amino acids. The germline V gene encodes CDR1 MDHEN and CDR2 SYDVKM. The CDR3 region has the DNA TGTGCCAGCAGAACATCGACAGGGTTGTACGAGCAGTACTTC. Its translation: CASRTSTGLYEQYF. Variable domain in full (rest from reference TRBV28 and TRBJ2-7): DVKVTQSSRYLVKRTGEKVFLECVQDMDHENMFWYRQDPGLGLRLIYFSYDVKMKEKGDIPEGYSVSREKKERFSLILESASTNQTSMYLCASRTSTGLYEQYFGPGTRLTVT.

In its sample, this clonotype was seen many times. V gene TRBV4-3 combines with J gene TRBJ2-4; no firm D call. There are 15 residues in the CDR3. Between the trimmed V and J ends, which lost 4 bases and 1 base, there was a span of 11 bases. Germline CDR1 reads LGHNA; CDR2 reads YSLEER. CDR3 sequence (DNA): TGCGCCAGCAGCCGAGTTCTGGGGGCCAAAAACATTCAGTACTTC. It specifies CASSRVLGAKNIQYF.

This clonotype was seen a few times. The rearrangement joins TRBV28 to TRBJ1-1, with D tentatively TRBD1 (5 bases). The germline V gene has CDR1 MDHEN and CDR2 SYDVKM. The CDR3 runs to 17 residues. Trimming removed 2 bases from V and 1 base from J, with 17 bases in between. DNA of the CDR3: TGTGCCAGCAGTTTAAGCCCCGGGACTGCCACGAACACTGAAGCTTTCTTT. Residues: CASSLSPGTATNTEAFF.

The rearrangement links TRBV5-1 to TRBJ2-1; weak D call: TRBD2 (6 bases). CDR3 size: 15 residues. The V gene's germline CDR1 is SGHRS and CDR2 YFSETQ. V was trimmed by 5 bases and J by 6 bases, leaving 18 bases between them. CDR3 loop: CASSRTGTAINEQFF. The CDR3 DNA follows: TGCGCCAGCAGTCGTACCGGGACTGCTATCAATGAGCAGTTCTTC.

This clonotype was observed a handful of times. V is TRBV4-2 and J is TRBJ2-7; D may be TRBD1 (6 bases). V lost 0 bases to trimming and J lost 1 base, with 16 bases between them. Germline V lookup: CDR1 LGHNA, CDR2 YNFKEQ. The CDR3 covers 17 residues. CDR3: CASSQDNRIGQSYEQYF. CDR3 sequence (DNA): TGTGCCAGCAGCCAAGATAACCGAATAGGACAGTCCTACGAGCAGTACTTC.

V gene TRBV20-1 combines with J gene TRBJ2-5, with 8 bases aligning to TRBD1. With V trimmed by 5 bases and J by 2 bases, 4 bases remained unmatched. Germline CDR1 DFQATT, CDR2 SNEGSKA (reference sequence). CDR3 length equals 13 residues. The DNA for the CDR3 is TGCAGTGCTGACGGACAGGGTCAAGAGACCCAGTACTTC. This translates into CSADGQGQETQYF.

V gene TRBV5-1 combines with J gene TRBJ2-3, with 11 bases aligning to TRBD2. After removal of 4 bases from V and 8 bases from J, the junction contained 12 bases not matched to a gene. In germline, CDR1 is SGHRS, CDR2 YFSETQ. The CDR3 runs 16 residues. CDR3 region: CASSEGTSGPSGTQYF. DNA for the CDR3: TGCGCCAGCAGCGAAGGGACTAGCGGCCCATCGGGTACGCAGTATTTT.

With respect to this clonotype: Relative to the germline gene, one junction end is altered; a read error may explain this. The rearrangement uses TRBV18 and TRBJ2-1, with TRBD2 as a possible D gene (6 bases). The closer fit of TRBJ2-7 to the DNA end suggests the J call may be wrong. CDR3 length equals 13 residues. Germline V lookup: CDR1 KGHSH, CDR2 LQKENI. The CDR3 DNA is TGTGCCAGCCCACCGGCGGGGACCTACGAGCAGTACTTC. Amino acids: CASPPAGTYEQYF.

The chain recombines TRBV4-3 with TRBJ2-3, with TRBD1 matching over 9 bases. Germline V gene data show CDR1 as LGHNA and CDR2 as YSLEER. This CDR3 spans 17 amino acids. With 5 bases clipped from V and 5 bases from J, the junction kept 14 bases outside the gene matches. CDR3 loop: CASSSHIQGARQDTQYF. CDR3 DNA sequence: TGCGCCAGCAGCTCACACATACAGGGGGCGCGGCAAGATACGCAGTATTTT.

The chain couples TRBV9 to TRBJ2-1; a possible D gene is TRBD2 (6 bases). CDR3 length: 16 residues. Trimming removed 4 bases at V and 6 bases at J, with 20 bases between. Per the germline V gene, CDR1 is SGDLS and CDR2 is YYNGEE. The DNA of the CDR3 is TGTGCCAGCAGCAGGACCGGGGACTCTGCAAGCAATGAGCAGTTCTTC. Protein product: CASSRTGDSASNEQFF.

This chain links TRBV12-3 or TRBV12-4 with TRBJ2-6; D perhaps matches TRBD1 (5 bases). CDR3 length equals 15 residues. The germline V and J ends were trimmed by 4 bases and 1 base, with 8 bases remaining between them. CDR3 sequence: CASSSGKSGANVLTF. CDR3 DNA sequence: TGTGCCAGCAGTTCAGGGAAGTCTGGGGCCAACGTCCTGACTTTC.

This clonotype was picked up one time. CDR3 in amino acids: CSSNLAGSTDTQYF. The CDR3 DNA reads TGCAGTAGCAACCTAGCGGGGAGCACAGATACGCAGTATTTT. This rearrangement joins TRBV20-1 to TRBJ2-3; 9 bases are shared with TRBD2. V was clipped by 8 bases and J by 0 bases; unmatched bases: 6. The V gene's germline CDR1 is DFQATT and CDR2 SNEGSKA (reference sequence). The length of the CDR3 is 14 residues.

V usage is TRBV7-2 and J usage is TRBJ1-2, with D unresolved. CDR1 SGHTA and CDR2 FQGNSA come from the germline V gene. This CDR3 contains 14 residues. Trimming pared 5 bases from V and 4 bases from J, leaving 14 bases between. CDR3 bases: TGTGCCAGCAGCCCCGGACGGGGTGGCTATGGCTACACCTTC. Translation: CASSPGRGGYGYTF.

Points on this clonotype: This clone may be a read error of a much larger clone one base away. The chain uses TRBV12-3 or TRBV12-4 and TRBJ2-5, with 12 bases that match TRBD2. The V and J ends lost 6 bases and 11 bases, in that order; junction bases with no gene match: 13. This CDR3 contains 15 residues. The CDR3 is CASSPLAGGNNEQYF. DNA for the CDR3: TGTGCCAGCAGCCCACTAGCGGGGGGCAACAATGAGCAGTACTTC.

The chain joins TRBV29-1 to TRBJ2-5; D may be TRBD1 (5 bases). The germline CDR1 and CDR2 sequences are SQVTM and ANQGSEA. This CDR3 contains 13 residues. Trimming stripped 4 bases from V and 2 bases from J, with 11 bases between. The CDR3, as DNA: TGCAGCGTTGTTCTCGCAGGGCAAGAGACCCAGTACTTC. Amino acid sequence: CSVVLAGQETQYF.

The chain recombines TRBV6-7 with TRBJ1-1, with no clear D. TRBV6-7 is identified as an open reading frame with a role that is uncertain. The CDR3 is made up of 15 amino acids. V lost 4 bases and J 0 bases, leaving 12 bases between the germline ends. The CDR3 sequence is CASSFPWVMNTEAFF. The CDR3 coding sequence is TGTGCCAGCAGTTTTCCTTGGGTAATGAACACTGAAGCTTTCTTT.

The sample holds one count of this clonotype. The V call is TRBV14, the J call TRBJ2-1; D call uncertain. CDR1 is SGHDN, CDR2 FVKESK, per germline. The CDR3 has 14 residues. V lost 1 base to trimming and J lost 3 bases, with 7 bases between them. The CDR3 DNA follows: TGTGCCAGCAGCCAAGCCCTCATCTACAATGAGCAGTTCTTC. Its protein product is CASSQALIYNEQFF.

V usage is TRBV25-1 and J usage is TRBJ2-1; D remains ambiguous. The CDR3 totals 14 residues. Trimming left V 2 bases short and J 0 bases short, with 5 bases between. CDR1 is MGHDK, CDR2 SYGVNS, per germline. CDR3 residues: CASSEAPSYNEQFF. In DNA, the CDR3 is TGTGCCAGCAGTGAAGCTCCCTCCTACAATGAGCAGTTCTTC.

This sequence joins TRBV27 and TRBJ1-6; D remains unclear. V lost 5 bases and J 14 bases, leaving 19 bases between the germline ends. This CDR3 is 14 amino acids long. Germline CDR1 and CDR2: MNHEY and SMNVEV (reference sequence). CDR3 protein: CASSPRLLGLALHF. CDR3 bases: TGTGCCAGCAGTCCTCGGCTTTTAGGGCTGGCCCTCCACTTT.